This passage covers 22 T cell receptor beta chains from one sample sequenced in a study of cytomegalovirus exposure and HLA in healthy donors. The PCR contained 60 Vbeta and 13 Jbeta primers. Profiled with immunoSEQ multiplex PCR; TCRdb holds only in-frame clones, not every one. The sample contains under 55,000 clones, approximately 73% of which appear only once. The specimen sequenced was PBMCs. The receptors were sampled from a man younger than 30 in good health and CMV-seronegative.

The J gene is TRBJ1-2, the V gene TRBV6-1; 9 nucleotides align to TRBD1. Germline V gene data show CDR1 as MNHNS and CDR2 as SASEGT. The CDR3 has 14 residues. V lost 8 bases to trimming and J lost 8 bases; unmatched junction nucleotides: 12. CDR3 coding DNA: TGTGCCAGCTCCAGCATCGGGACAGGGATAGGCTACACCTTC. Residues: CASSSIGTGIGYTF.

This clone was seen once. The chain links TRBV10-3 to TRBJ2-7; 9 nucleotides align to TRBD2. CDR3 length equals 15 residues. Germline CDR1 ENHRY, CDR2 SYGVKD. After removal of 0 bases from V and 7 bases from J, the junction contained 7 bases not matched to a gene. This CDR3 is CAISESRLAGSEQYF. The CDR3 DNA reads TGTGCCATCAGTGAGTCTCGGCTAGCGGGAAGTGAGCAGTACTTC.

The chain uses TRBV6-5 and TRBJ1-2; D call uncertain. The length of the CDR3 is 14 residues. The germline V gene encodes CDR1 MNHEY and CDR2 SVGAGI. V was cut by 0 bases and J by 1 base, with 6 bases left in between. The CDR3 region is CASSYSGLNYGYTF. The CDR3, as DNA: TGTGCCAGCAGTTACTCGGGCCTTAACTATGGCTACACCTTC.

This chain links TRBV19 with TRBJ1-5; 10 positions match TRBD1. From germline, CDR1 is LNHDA and CDR2 SQIVND (reference sequence). The junction had 1 base not matched to a gene; V was cut back by 10 bases and J by 4 bases. This CDR3 spans 12 amino acids. The CDR3 bases are TGTGCCACGGGACAGGGGAATCAGCCCCAGCATTTT. Amino acid sequence: CATGQGNQPQHF.

V usage is TRBV2 and J usage is TRBJ2-7, with 7 bases identical to TRBD2. V shed 6 bases and J 3 bases; nucleotides not matched to a gene: 14. The germline gives CDR1 SNHLY, CDR2 FYNNEI. The length of the CDR3 is 16 residues. In DNA form, the CDR3 reads TGTGCCAGCAGCAACCCCCCGCCGGGACTACTCTACGAGCAGTACTTC. Protein sequence: CASSNPPPGLLYEQYF. The full variable domain, with the rest looked up from reference TRBV2 and TRBJ2-7, is EPEVTQTPSHQVTQMGQEVILRCVPISNHLYFYWYRQILGQKVEFLVSFYNNEISEKSEIFDDQFSVERPDGSNFTLKIRSTKLEDSAMYFCASSNPPPGLLYEQYFGPGTRLTVT.

The CDR3 DNA is TGCAGCGTTGAAATAGGGGGCCCAACTGAAGCTTTCTTT. It yields the protein CSVEIGGPTEAFF. The rearrangement links TRBV29-1 to TRBJ1-1, with 7 bases fitting TRBD1. Trimming took 2 bases from V and 5 from J; bases not matched to a gene: 5. The CDR3 has 13 amino acids. Germline lookup yields CDR1 SQVTM and CDR2 ANQGSEA.

The chain uses TRBV30 and TRBJ2-7; 7 bases align to TRBD2. Trimming removed 3 bases from V and 4 bases from J; junction bases left unmatched: 9. The length of the CDR3 is 14 residues. CDR1 is GTSNPN and CDR2 is SVGIG in the germline V gene (reference sequence). The chain's CDR3 is CAWRKGEGGYEQYF. The CDR3 DNA reads TGTGCCTGGAGAAAAGGGGAGGGAGGTTACGAGCAGTACTTC.

This chain links TRBV29-1 with TRBJ2-7; 8 bases line up with TRBD1. This CDR3 comprises 12 residues. Losses at the gene ends were 6 bases for V and 2 bases for J; bases not matched to a gene: 3. Germline assignment: CDR1 SQVTM and CDR2 ANQGSEA. CDR3 protein: CSVMTGAYEQYF. CDR3 in DNA: TGCAGCGTCATGACAGGGGCCTACGAGCAGTACTTC.

The rearrangement uses TRBV12-5 and TRBJ1-2; 7 nucleotides line up with TRBD1. Germline CDR1 is LGHNT and CDR2 is FRNRAP. The CDR3 is made up of 14 amino acids. The V gene end was trimmed by 6 bases and the J gene end by 7 bases; junction bases not matched to a gene: 11. CDR3 sequence: CASGFNRGRFGYTF. As DNA, the CDR3 is TGTGCTAGTGGGTTCAACAGGGGACGGTTTGGCTACACCTTC.

This chain joins TRBV9 and TRBJ2-1; D is possibly TRBD2 (5 bases). V was pared by 4 bases and J by 8 bases, with 16 bases between. CDR3 length: 14 residues. Germline V CDR1 and CDR2: SGDLS, YYNGEE. The CDR3 reads CASSPGREIDEQFF. CDR3 DNA sequence: TGTGCCAGCAGCCCGGGCCGGGAAATCGATGAGCAGTTCTTC.

The J gene is TRBJ2-7, the V gene TRBV18; perhaps TRBD2 as D (6 bases). Trimming cost V 5 bases and J 5 bases, with 13 bases left between them. Germline assignment: CDR1 KGHSH and CDR2 LQKENI. This CDR3 spans 13 amino acids. CDR3 in DNA: TGTGCCAGCTCATCTCTGGGGGGACACGAGCAGTACTTC. The encoded protein is CASSSLGGHEQYF. Supplemented by reference TRBV18 and TRBJ2-7, the full variable domain reads NAGVMQNPRHLVRRRGQEARLRCSPMKGHSHVYWYRQLPEEGLKFMVYLQKENIIDESGMPKERFSAEFPKEGPSILRIQQVVRGDSAAYFCASSSLGGHEQYFGPGTRLTVT.

The chain recombines TRBV6-5 with TRBJ1-1, with D possibly being TRBD1 (5 bases). This CDR3 spans 13 amino acids. CDR1 is MNHEY and CDR2 is SVGAGI in the germline V gene. The V end was cut by 2 bases, the J end by 6 bases, with 10 bases between. The CDR3 loop is CASSYDSPAEAFF. DNA for the CDR3: TGTGCCAGCAGTTACGACAGTCCCGCTGAAGCTTTCTTT.

This clone was recorded once. V usage is TRBV4-3 and J usage is TRBJ2-7, with TRBD1 matching 8 bases. This CDR3 region has 15 residues. Germline loops: CDR1 LGHNA, CDR2 YSLEER. V was pared by 5 bases and J by 1 base, with 7 bases of the junction left unmatched. Here the CDR3 DNA reads TGCGCCAGCAGCGAGACAGGGGCGGTATCCTACGAGCAGTACTTC. It yields the protein CASSETGAVSYEQYF.

This clone is medium-sized (0.01 to 0.1%). The V gene is TRBV9, the J gene TRBJ1-1; TRBD1 is a possible D gene (5 bases). The V gene lost 4 bases and the J gene lost 4 bases, with 14 bases spanning the gap. The length of the CDR3 is 14 residues. Looked up from germline, CDR1 is SGDLS and CDR2 is YYNGEE. The DNA of the CDR3 is TGTGCCAGCAGCCCACAGGAATCGGGCACTGAAGCTTTCTTT. Protein: CASSPQESGTEAFF.

This chain connects TRBV25-1 to TRBJ1-3; D call uncertain. V lost 7 bases to trimming and J lost 0 bases, with 7 bases between them. CDR3 length: 13 residues. Germline CDR1 reads MGHDK; CDR2 reads SYGVNS. CDR3 coding DNA: TGTGCCAGCACCCGGGGCTCTGGAAACACCATATATTTT. It yields the protein CASTRGSGNTIYF.

This clone was observed a handful of times. The chain recombines TRBV7-8 with TRBJ2-2, with 11 bases fitting TRBD1. The germline V gene has CDR1 SGHVS and CDR2 FQNEAQ. Germline trimming cut 5 bases from V and 7 bases from J; bases unmatched to any gene: 6. The CDR3 is 15 amino acids. CDR3 DNA sequence: TGTGCCAGCAGCACCGGACAGGGGGCCAGCGGGGAGCTGTTTTTT. Its translation: CASSTGQGASGELFF.

V is TRBV5-1 and J is TRBJ1-2; a possible D gene is TRBD1 (6 bases). Trimming left V 1 base short and J 4 bases short, with 11 bases between. CDR1 is SGHRS, CDR2 YFSETQ, per germline. This CDR3 has 14 amino acids. CDR3 loop: CASSLSLGAYGYTF. The DNA of the CDR3 is TGCGCCAGCAGCTTGTCGTTGGGGGCCTATGGCTACACCTTC.

This clone appeared once. V is TRBV9 and J is TRBJ2-3, with 13 positions matching TRBD2. The CDR3 sequence is 15 residues long. The V gene end was trimmed by 3 bases and the J gene end by 13 bases; junction bases not matched to a gene: 11. Germline V gene data show CDR1 as SGDLS and CDR2 as YYNGEE. The CDR3 here is CASSGGWTSGRYKYF. In nucleotides, the CDR3 is TGTGCCAGCAGCGGTGGGTGGACTAGCGGGAGATATAAGTATTTT.

CDR3 region: CASNRYYEQYF. The CDR3 DNA sequence: TGTGCCAGCAACAGATACTACGAGCAGTACTTC. The chain combines TRBV2 with TRBJ2-7; D remains unclear. V lost 7 bases, J lost 3 bases, and 7 bases lay in between. Germline V gene data show CDR1 as SNHLY and CDR2 as FYNNEI. This CDR3 is built from 11 residues.

V and J are TRBV5-4 and TRBJ2-3; 10 bases fit TRBD1. Germline V CDR1 and CDR2: SGHNT, YYREEE (reference sequence). V shed 3 bases and J 5 bases; nucleotides not matched to a gene: 6. This CDR3 contains 15 residues. The CDR3 here is CASSSPDRGRDTQYF. The DNA of the CDR3 is TGTGCCAGCAGCTCTCCGGACAGGGGGAGAGATACGCAGTATTTT. The variable domain in full, completed from reference TRBV5-4 and TRBJ2-3, reads ETGVTQSPTHLIKTRGQQVTLRCSSQSGHNTVSWYQQALGQGPQFIFQYYREEENGRGNFPPRFSGLQFPNYSSELNVNALELDDSALYLCASSSPDRGRDTQYFGPGTRLTVL.

The gene calls are TRBV19 and TRBJ1-5, with 7 nucleotides matching TRBD1. Losses at the gene ends were 1 base for V and 4 bases for J; bases not matched to a gene: 1. The CDR3 is 14 amino acids. The germline gives CDR1 LNHDA, CDR2 SQIVND (reference sequence). The DNA of the CDR3 is TGTGCCAGTAGTATAGTGACAGGGAATCAGCCCCAGCATTTT. Encoded protein: CASSIVTGNQPQHF. The variable domain in full, with the rest retrieved from reference TRBV19 and TRBJ1-5, is DGGITQSPKYLFRKEGQNVTLSCEQNLNHDAMYWYRQDPGQGLRLIYYSQIVNDFQKGDIAEGYSVSREKKESFPLTVTSAQKNPTAFYLCASSIVTGNQPQHFGDGTRLSIL.

This clone was detected only a few times. The genes are TRBV5-4 and TRBJ2-2; D call uncertain. The CDR3 runs 15 residues. V lost 5 bases and J 6 bases, leaving 17 bases between the germline ends. The germline V gene has CDR1 SGHNT and CDR2 YYREEE (reference sequence). The CDR3 DNA follows: TGTGCCAGCAGTCTTTCCCCCGTAGTGGCCGGGGAGCTGTTTTTT. Its translation is CASSLSPVVAGELFF. The full variable domain, in which reference TRBV5-4 and TRBJ2-2 provide the parts outside the CDR3, is ETGVTQSPTHLIKTRGQQVTLRCSSQSGHNTVSWYQQALGQGPQFIFQYYREEENGRGNFPPRFSGLQFPNYSSELNVNALELDDSALYLCASSLSPVVAGELFFGEGSRLTVL.